The rows below give T cell receptor beta chains drawn from one sample of a study of regulatory T cells in long-lasting Graves disease. MiXCR, run by TCRdb on the multiplex PCR reads, gives a single entry per CDR3 protein. Here the sample spans about 200,000 distinct CDR3 sequences, about a sixth being singletons. The sequenced sample was peripheral blood mononuclear cells (PBMCs), obtained at new diagnosis, from a patient treated with antithyroid drugs. These receptors were taken from a female donor with Graves disease. Both conserved end residues are part of each CDR3. The D gene is left open where the match is weak. Clone sizes are given selectively: once, few, many, or a class where the clone is expanded.

D gene: TRBD2
J gene: TRBJ2-3
clone size: NA
V gene: TRBV20-1
CDR3 DNA: TGCAGTGCTAGAGATCTTCGACTAGCGGGCCGCACAGATACGCAGTATTTT
CDR3 protein: CSARDLRLAGRTDTQYF

D gene: NA
J gene: TRBJ2-5
clone size: NA
V gene: TRBV24-1
CDR3 DNA: TGTGCCACCAGTGATACTACCCAAGAGACCCAGTACTTC
CDR3 protein: CATSDTTQETQYF

D gene: TRBD2
J gene: TRBJ2-1
clone size: many
V gene: TRBV10-3
CDR3 DNA: TGTGCCAGCGCCGCCGGGACTAGCGTCGTCAATGAGCAGTTCTTC
CDR3 protein: CASAAGTSVVNEQFF

D gene: TRBD1
J gene: TRBJ2-5
clone size: many
V gene: TRBV28
CDR3 DNA: TGTGCCAGCAGTAAGACAGGGCGAGAGACCCAGTACTTC
CDR3 protein: CASSKTGRETQYF

D gene: NA
J gene: TRBJ1-1
clone size: many
V gene: TRBV3-1
CDR3 DNA: TGTGCCAGCAGCCGTCCGCCTGACACTGAAGCTTTCTTT
CDR3 protein: CASSRPPDTEAFF

D gene: NA
J gene: TRBJ2-7
clone size: many
V gene: TRBV10-3
CDR3 DNA: TGTGCCATCAGGGGAAGCGAGTACTACGAGCAGTACTTC
CDR3 protein: CAIRGSEYYEQYF

D gene: TRBD1
J gene: TRBJ2-5
clone size: many
V gene: TRBV28
CDR3 DNA: TGTGCCAGCAGTTTATCCCGGGACAGGGCGATAGAGACCCAGTACTTC
CDR3 protein: CASSLSRDRAIETQYF

D gene: TRBD2
J gene: TRBJ2-6
clone size: few
V gene: TRBV15
CDR3 DNA: TGTGCCACCAGCCCGCAAGCGGGGGACGGGGCCAACGTCCTGACTTTC
CDR3 protein: CATSPQAGDGANVLTF

D gene: NA
J gene: TRBJ1-1
clone size: many
V gene: TRBV19
CDR3 DNA: TGTGCCAGTACCCCGGGACCGACTGAAGCTTTCTTT
CDR3 protein: CASTPGPTEAFF

D gene: NA
J gene: TRBJ1-1
clone size: once
V gene: TRBV6-5
CDR3 DNA: TGTGCCAGCAGTTACTCGTCTCATAGCAAGGCTGAAGCTTTCTTT
CDR3 protein: CASSYSSHSKAEAFF

D gene: NA
J gene: TRBJ2-1
clone size: many
V gene: TRBV12-3/TRBV12-4
CDR3 DNA: TGTGCCAGCAGTAAGCTTTCTGATGAGCAGTTCTTC
CDR3 protein: CASSKLSDEQFF

D gene: NA
J gene: TRBJ1-1
clone size: NA
V gene: TRBV6-1
CDR3 DNA: TGTGCCAGCAGTGAATACCGCCCCGAAGCTTTCTTT
CDR3 protein: CASSEYRPEAFF

D gene: NA
J gene: TRBJ1-1
clone size: many
V gene: TRBV11-2
CDR3 DNA: TGTGCCAGCAGGGCCGGTGGGGGGGCGGGTCGGACCACTGAAGCTTTCTTT
CDR3 protein: CASRAGGGAGRTTEAFF

D gene: TRBD1
J gene: TRBJ1-4
clone size: many
V gene: TRBV10-3
CDR3 DNA: TGTGCCATCAGTGAACAGGACAGGGGGCCTGTTAATGAAAAACTGTTTTTT
CDR3 protein: CAISEQDRGPVNEKLFF

D gene: NA
J gene: TRBJ1-1
clone size: many
V gene: TRBV5-1
CDR3 DNA: TGCGCCAGCAGCTCGGGACCCCGTGGCGCTTTCTTT
CDR3 protein: CASSSGPRGAFF

D gene: TRBD1
J gene: TRBJ1-5
clone size: many
V gene: TRBV6-1
CDR3 DNA: TGTGCCAGCAGTGAAGGGGAGGGGGCCTATCAGCCCCAGCATTTT
CDR3 protein: CASSEGEGAYQPQHF

D gene: NA
J gene: TRBJ2-7
clone size: many
V gene: TRBV7-9
CDR3 DNA: TGTGCCAGCAGCCCTCTGAAAGGGTCTAGCGACGAGCAGTACTTC
CDR3 protein: CASSPLKGSSDEQYF

D gene: NA
J gene: TRBJ1-2
clone size: many
V gene: TRBV4-1
CDR3 DNA: TGCGCCAGCAGCCAAGAGGGCCTGGGGTTTGGCTACACCTTC
CDR3 protein: CASSQEGLGFGYTF

D gene: NA
J gene: TRBJ2-1
clone size: many
V gene: TRBV10-3
CDR3 DNA: TGTGCCATCAGTGAGGTTGGGGTAAGTGAGCAGTTCTTC
CDR3 protein: CAISEVGVSEQFF

D gene: NA
J gene: TRBJ1-3
clone size: NA
V gene: TRBV14
CDR3 DNA: TGTGCCAGCAGCCCACTCGGACCCAGCCTTGGAAACACCATATATTTT
CDR3 protein: CASSPLGPSLGNTIYF

D gene: TRBD2
J gene: TRBJ2-1
clone size: many
V gene: TRBV24-1
CDR3 DNA: TGTGCCACCAGTGATTCCGGCGGGAGAGGTGATGAGCAGTTCTTC
CDR3 protein: CATSDSGGRGDEQFF

D gene: NA
J gene: TRBJ2-3
clone size: NA
V gene: TRBV12-3/TRBV12-4
CDR3 DNA: TGTGCCAGCGGGCGTAGCACAGATACGCAGTATTTT
CDR3 protein: CASGRSTDTQYF

D gene: TRBD1
J gene: TRBJ2-1
clone size: many
V gene: TRBV25-1
CDR3 DNA: TGTGCCAGCAGCCCGTCGGGACAGCCATACAATGAGCAGTTCTTC
CDR3 protein: CASSPSGQPYNEQFF

D gene: NA
J gene: TRBJ2-7
clone size: NA
V gene: TRBV30
CDR3 DNA: TGTGCCTGGAGTCCGCTTGGGGGGCGCACCTACGAGCAGTACTTC
CDR3 protein: CAWSPLGGRTYEQYF

D gene: NA
J gene: TRBJ2-5
clone size: NA
V gene: TRBV7-7
CDR3 DNA: TGTGCCAGCAGCTTAATTGGTCAGAACCAAGAGACCCAGTACTTC
CDR3 protein: CASSLIGQNQETQYF

D gene: TRBD2
J gene: TRBJ2-2
clone size: many
V gene: TRBV6-2/TRBV6-3
CDR3 DNA: TGTGCCAGCAGTTACTCCGCTGGACTAGCGGGACGCACCGGGGAGCTGTTTTTT
CDR3 protein: CASSYSAGLAGRTGELFF

D gene: NA
J gene: TRBJ1-2
clone size: many
V gene: TRBV12-3/TRBV12-4
CDR3 DNA: TGTGCCACCCAGGGAGTTTTTGGCTACACCTTC
CDR3 protein: CATQGVFGYTF

D gene: NA
J gene: TRBJ1-1
clone size: NA
V gene: TRBV12-3/TRBV12-4
CDR3 DNA: TGTGCCAGCAGTTTAAGCGGGGGCAGGAACACTGAAGCTTTCTTT
CDR3 protein: CASSLSGGRNTEAFF

D gene: TRBD2
J gene: TRBJ2-1
clone size: few
V gene: TRBV19
CDR3 DNA: TGTGCCAGTAGTATGGCTAGCGGGACGATCAGCGAGCAGTTCTTC
CDR3 protein: CASSMASGTISEQFF

D gene: NA
J gene: TRBJ1-1
clone size: many
V gene: TRBV7-9
CDR3 DNA: TGTGCCAGCAGAGCTTACGGGGGAATGGGGACTGAAGCTTTCTTT
CDR3 protein: CASRAYGGMGTEAFF

D gene: TRBD1
J gene: TRBJ2-7
clone size: many
V gene: TRBV27
CDR3 DNA: TGTGCCAGCAGTTTTGGCGGGACAGGGGGGGTTAAGAGGGAGCAGTACTTC
CDR3 protein: CASSFGGTGGVKREQYF

D gene: NA
J gene: TRBJ2-7
clone size: many
V gene: TRBV27
CDR3 DNA: TGTGCCAGCAGTTTAAGGAGGGAAGGCTACGAGCAGTACTTC
CDR3 protein: CASSLRREGYEQYF

D gene: NA
J gene: TRBJ2-7
clone size: many
V gene: TRBV5-1
CDR3 DNA: TGCGCCAGCAGCTTGGCGACAGGATTCGAGCAGTACTTC
CDR3 protein: CASSLATGFEQYF

D gene: NA
J gene: TRBJ2-7
clone size: many
V gene: TRBV11-2
CDR3 DNA: TGTGCCAGCAGCTTTCTGGCACGCTCCTACGAGCAGTACTTC
CDR3 protein: CASSFLARSYEQYF

D gene: TRBD2
J gene: TRBJ2-2
clone size: many
V gene: TRBV9
CDR3 DNA: TGTGCCAGCAGCGTAGAGGGGACTAGCGGGAGGGCCGGGGAGCTGTTTTTT
CDR3 protein: CASSVEGTSGRAGELFF

D gene: NA
J gene: TRBJ2-5
clone size: many
V gene: TRBV7-9
CDR3 DNA: TGTGCCAGCAGCTTATTGGCGGGACAGCAGACCTACTTC
CDR3 protein: CASSLLAGQQTYF

D gene: NA
J gene: TRBJ1-4
clone size: few
V gene: TRBV7-9
CDR3 DNA: TGTGCCAGCAGCTTAGCCGAGTTCCCCCGCTTGTTGTTTTTT
CDR3 protein: CASSLAEFPRLLFF

D gene: NA
J gene: TRBJ1-1
clone size: many
V gene: TRBV2
CDR3 DNA: TGTGCCAGCAGTGAAGGGCTCCCACCCTTGGGCACTGAAGCTTTCTTT
CDR3 protein: CASSEGLPPLGTEAFF

D gene: TRBD2
J gene: TRBJ2-5
clone size: NA
V gene: TRBV29-1
CDR3 DNA: TGCAGCGTTGAGACCGGGGGGGAGAACCCGCAAGAGACCCAGTACTTC
CDR3 protein: CSVETGGENPQETQYF

D gene: TRBD2
J gene: TRBJ2-1
clone size: many
V gene: TRBV7-3
CDR3 DNA: TGTGCCAGCAGCTTATCAGGAGGGACTAGTAGCGCCGGTGAGCAGTTCTTC
CDR3 protein: CASSLSGGTSSAGEQFF

D gene: TRBD2
J gene: TRBJ2-5
clone size: many
V gene: TRBV3-1
CDR3 DNA: TGTGCCAGCAGCCAAACCGGGACTAGCGGGGGAGAGACCCAGTACTTC
CDR3 protein: CASSQTGTSGGETQYF

D gene: TRBD1
J gene: TRBJ1-6
clone size: NA
V gene: TRBV6-2/TRBV6-3
CDR3 DNA: TGCGCCAGCACCCGGACAGGGTACGGATTTTCACCCCTCCACTTT
CDR3 protein: CASTRTGYGFSPLHF

D gene: TRBD1
J gene: TRBJ1-2
clone size: few
V gene: TRBV25-1
CDR3 DNA: TGTGCCAGCAGCGGGACAGGGTGGGGCTATAGCTACACCTTC
CDR3 protein: CASSGTGWGYSYTF

D gene: TRBD2
J gene: TRBJ2-1
clone size: many
V gene: TRBV20-1
CDR3 DNA: TGCAGTGCTAGGGGTGGAGGGCGGGAGGGCTACAATGAGCAGTTCTTC
CDR3 protein: CSARGGGREGYNEQFF

D gene: TRBD1
J gene: TRBJ2-5
clone size: many
V gene: TRBV4-1
CDR3 DNA: TGCGCCAGCAGTCGACAGGGAGACGAGACCCAGTACTTC
CDR3 protein: CASSRQGDETQYF

D gene: NA
J gene: TRBJ2-7
clone size: many
V gene: TRBV11-3
CDR3 DNA: TGTGCCAACAGCCCGGCGAGGAGTTCCTACGAGCAGTACTTC
CDR3 protein: CANSPARSSYEQYF

D gene: NA
J gene: TRBJ2-7
clone size: NA
V gene: TRBV2
CDR3 DNA: TGTGCCAGCAGAGCCGCTAGCGTCTCCGAGCAGTACTTC
CDR3 protein: CASRAASVSEQYF

D gene: NA
J gene: TRBJ1-2
clone size: NA
V gene: TRBV20-1
CDR3 DNA: TGCAGTGCCAGCCGAGGGGATGGCTACACCTTC
CDR3 protein: CSASRGDGYTF

D gene: NA
J gene: TRBJ2-2
clone size: many
V gene: TRBV10-1
CDR3 DNA: TGCGCCAGCAGCGGGACGCCAGGCGGGGAGCTGTTTTTT
CDR3 protein: CASSGTPGGELFF

D gene: NA
J gene: TRBJ1-2
clone size: many
V gene: TRBV5-5
CDR3 DNA: TGTGCCAGCAGCCCCGGATTCGACCGGCGCCCCTATGGCTACACCTTC
CDR3 protein: CASSPGFDRRPYGYTF

D gene: NA
J gene: TRBJ1-3
clone size: many
V gene: TRBV4-1
CDR3 DNA: TGCGCCAGCAGCCGCGGGCCCCCGGGGCACGGAAACACCATATATTTT
CDR3 protein: CASSRGPPGHGNTIYF

D gene: NA
J gene: TRBJ2-2
clone size: few
V gene: TRBV7-2
CDR3 DNA: TGTGCCAGCAGCTTAGGGGGGAGGCCGGGCACCGGGGAGCTGTTTTTT
CDR3 protein: CASSLGGRPGTGELFF

D gene: TRBD1
J gene: TRBJ1-4
clone size: many
V gene: TRBV11-2
CDR3 DNA: TGTGCCAGCAGCTTAGGGACAGGGGCGAATGAAAAACTGTTTTTT
CDR3 protein: CASSLGTGANEKLFF

D gene: NA
J gene: TRBJ1-4
clone size: NA
V gene: TRBV2
CDR3 DNA: TGTGCCAGCAGTGAACCAATCGGACCAACTAATGAAAAACTGTTTTTT
CDR3 protein: CASSEPIGPTNEKLFF